A single sample gave rise to the 31 T cell receptor beta chains below, sequenced in a study of blood T cells in healthy people across ages (dated by TCRdb to about 2015). The method behind the library was 5' RACE. This sample was sequenced with an Illumina HiSeq 2500. The second PCR ran for about 6 to 12 cycles and used a J-beta primer mix along with a sample-barcoded 5' primer. TCRdb applied fastp at Q25 and MiXCR to the public reads, then kept only in-frame beta chains. Every entry covers one CDR3 protein and lists the most common genes and DNA from its rows. For this sample the table gives about 930,000 distinct CDR3 sequences, of which about 28% were detected only once. The ten largest make up roughly 10% of the sample. These same records also appear under a second study, on T cells of mothers and their children.

The sequenced material came from blood. These receptors were taken from a middle-aged woman in good health.

The chain links TRBV4-1 to TRBJ1-3; D gene uncertain. There are 17 residues in the CDR3. CDR1 MGHRA and CDR2 YSYEKL come from the germline V gene. V shed 1 base and J shed 0 bases, with 13 bases lying between them. The CDR3 loop reads CASSQVPGLSSGNTIYF. CDR3 in DNA: TGCGCCAGCAGCCAAGTCCCCGGACTCAGCTCTGGAAACACCATATATTTT.

The chain has TRBV20-1 and TRBJ1-3, with D maybe TRBD1 (6 bases). Between the trimmed V and J ends, which lost 2 bases and 4 bases, there was a span of 12 bases. This CDR3 region has 14 residues. Germline V lookup: CDR1 DFQATT, CDR2 SNEGSKA (reference sequence). The CDR3 sequence: CSARLTGRGNTIYF. CDR3 coding DNA: TGCAGTGCTAGACTTACAGGGCGCGGAAACACCATATATTTT.

The gene calls are TRBV7-2 and TRBJ2-3; no definite D call. This CDR3 region has 15 residues. Germline V lookup: CDR1 SGHTA, CDR2 FQGNSA. Trimming removed 4 bases from V and 2 bases from J, with 13 bases in between. The CDR3 region has the DNA TGTGCCAGCAGCTCCCCCAACTACCCCACAGATACGCAGTATTTT. It yields the protein CASSSPNYPTDTQYF.

The V gene is TRBV5-1, the J gene TRBJ1-1; no clear D gene. This CDR3 region has 15 residues. V lost 4 bases and J lost 3, with 16 bases in between. The V gene's germline CDR1 is SGHRS and CDR2 YFSETQ. The CDR3 region is CASSIQKAEDTEAFF. The CDR3 DNA sequence: TGCGCCAGCAGCATCCAGAAAGCGGAGGACACTGAAGCTTTCTTT.

This chain connects TRBV29-1 to TRBJ1-2; possible D gene TRBD1, 6 bases. Trimming left V 6 bases short and J 8 bases short, with 19 bases between. The CDR3 runs 13 residues. The V gene's germline CDR1 is SQVTM and CDR2 ANQGSEA. CDR3 amino acids: CSVNRDMGVGYTF. The DNA of the CDR3 is TGCAGCGTGAACCGGGACATGGGCGTCGGCTACACCTTC.

The chain links TRBV28 to TRBJ1-5; D is unresolved. Trimming stripped 2 bases from V and 1 base from J, with 12 bases between. Germline loops: CDR1 MDHEN, CDR2 SYDVKM. The CDR3 has 16 residues. This chain's CDR3 is CASSLLQARSNQPQHF. The DNA of the CDR3 is TGTGCCAGCAGTTTACTTCAAGCAAGAAGCAATCAGCCCCAGCATTTT.

This clonotype was recorded a few times. The rearrangement joins TRBV30 to TRBJ2-1; no clear D gene. V was clipped by 3 bases and J by 7 bases, with 10 bases between them. The CDR3 has 12 amino acids. Germline V gene lookup returns CDR1 GTSNPN and CDR2 SVGIG (reference sequence). The CDR3 is CAWSKSFNEQFF. The CDR3 DNA sequence: TGTGCCTGGAGCAAAAGTTTTAATGAGCAGTTCTTC.

This clonotype was picked up a small number of times. This chain connects TRBV5-6 to TRBJ2-1; 16 bases agree with TRBD2. This CDR3 has 17 amino acids. J lost 9 bases, V lost 1 base, and 7 bases had no gene match. CDR1 and CDR2 (germline): SGHDT, YYEEEE. The CDR3 DNA follows: TGTGCCAGCAGCTTGAGGGGACTAGCGGGGGGGCAGGTTGAGCAGTTCTTC. Its protein product is CASSLRGLAGGQVEQFF.

This clonotype was seen many times. This sequence joins TRBV9 and TRBJ1-2, with D hard to call. Germline loops: CDR1 SGDLS, CDR2 YYNGEE. V was cut by 0 bases and J by 4 bases, with 19 bases left in between. This CDR3 has 17 amino acids. The CDR3 DNA sequence: TGTGCCAGCAGCGTAGACAAGTCGGTCGGAGCGTCCTATGGCTACACCTTC. Protein: CASSVDKSVGASYGYTF.

This clonotype was detected ten times or more. The chain combines TRBV6-2 or TRBV6-3 with TRBJ2-3; the match to TRBD2 covers 12 bases. The CDR3 consists of 15 residues. J was trimmed by 4 bases and V by 4 bases; bases with no gene match: 3. Germline CDR1 MNHEY, CDR2 SVGEGT. CDR3 in amino acids: CASSSGTSGSDTQYF. CDR3 coding DNA: TGTGCCAGCAGTTCCGGGACTAGCGGGTCAGATACGCAGTATTTT.

In this sample, this clonotype turned up a few times. The chain combines TRBV5-1 with TRBJ2-1, with D perhaps TRBD2 (6 bases). V lost 4 bases and J 7 bases, leaving 18 bases between the germline ends. CDR1 is SGHRS, CDR2 YFSETQ, per germline. The CDR3 runs to 15 residues. The CDR3 DNA reads TGCGCCAGCAGCCCGGCCTTGGCCGGGGGTAATGAGCAGTTCTTC. Translation: CASSPALAGGNEQFF.

This clonotype was detected many times. The chain has TRBV14 and TRBJ2-7; TRBD2 is a possible D gene (6 bases). Trimming removed 1 base at V and 5 bases at J, with 12 bases between. Germline V gene sequence: CDR1 SGHDN, CDR2 FVKESK. CDR3 size: 14 residues. The CDR3 spells CASSQAVGRNEQYF. The CDR3 DNA sequence: TGTGCCAGCAGCCAAGCGGTAGGGAGGAACGAGCAGTACTTC.

The chain carries TRBV9 and TRBJ2-1; D ambiguous. CDR1 and CDR2 (germline): SGDLS, YYNGEE. The V gene lost 1 base and the J gene lost 0 bases, with 14 bases spanning the gap. The CDR3 consists of 17 residues. Here the CDR3 reads CASSVSRVWGSYNEQFF. CDR3 nucleotide sequence: TGTGCCAGCAGCGTAAGCCGGGTCTGGGGCTCCTACAATGAGCAGTTCTTC.

This clonotype occurred a few times. The J gene is TRBJ2-1, the V gene TRBV5-1, with 9 bases matching TRBD2. The CDR3 runs to 17 residues. V lost 4 bases, J lost 4 bases, and 12 bases stayed unmatched. Germline values: CDR1 SGHRS, CDR2 YFSETQ. In DNA form, the CDR3 reads TGCGCCAGCAGCCCCCGGGGGCGGGGGGGCTTATACAATGAGCAGTTCTTC. This gives the protein CASSPRGRGGLYNEQFF.

This clonotype was found a few times. The chain is built from TRBV5-1 and TRBJ2-3; possibly TRBD2 for D (6 bases). This CDR3 is 15 amino acids long. The V gene lost 2 bases and the J gene lost 4 bases, with 14 bases spanning the gap. Germline CDR1 SGHRS, CDR2 YFSETQ. CDR3 residues: CASSFTSHAADTQYF. The CDR3 DNA is TGCGCCAGCAGCTTTACTAGCCATGCTGCAGATACGCAGTATTTT.

The table lists this clonotype with a few counts. CDR3: CASSPQGVSPYEQYF. The CDR3 region has the DNA TGTGCCAGCAGCCCTCAGGGAGTAAGCCCCTACGAGCAGTACTTC. The V and J genes are TRBV14 and TRBJ2-7; the D gene could be TRBD1 or TRBD2 (5 bases each). V was pared by 4 bases and J by 2 bases, with 15 bases between. The CDR3 has 15 residues. Per the germline V gene, CDR1 is SGHDN and CDR2 is FVKESK.

The table lists this clonotype with many counts. V usage is TRBV6-5 and J usage is TRBJ2-7; D perhaps matches TRBD1 (6 bases). Germline assignment: CDR1 MNHEY and CDR2 SVGAGI. V was trimmed by 0 bases and J by 1 base, leaving 10 bases between them. There are 15 residues in the CDR3. The CDR3: CASSYSRQESYEQYF. The CDR3 DNA sequence: TGTGCCAGCAGTTACTCCCGACAGGAATCCTACGAGCAGTACTTC.

The chain joins TRBV3-1 to TRBJ2-3, with 12 bases aligning to TRBD1. CDR3 length: 16 residues. The junction had 7 bases not matched to a gene; V was cut back by 3 bases and J by 6 bases. Germline CDR1 reads LGHDT; CDR2 reads YNNKEL (reference sequence). CDR3 amino acids: CASSHGTGGARDTQYF. The CDR3, as DNA: TGTGCCAGCAGCCATGGGACAGGGGGCGCAAGGGATACGCAGTATTTT.

This rearrangement joins TRBV13 to TRBJ1-1; weak D call: TRBD1 (5 bases). Per germline, CDR1 PRHDT and CDR2 FYEKMQ (reference sequence). V lost 3 bases and J 1 base, leaving 18 bases between the germline ends. The CDR3 covers 17 residues. The chain's CDR3 is CASSFFGLDRANTEAFF. Here the CDR3 DNA reads TGTGCCAGCAGCTTCTTTGGCCTCGACAGAGCGAACACTGAAGCTTTCTTT.

This clonotype was counted between two and nine times. A junction end diverges from the germline sequence, so it may reflect a read error. The chain joins TRBV6-6 to TRBJ2-6; perhaps TRBD1 as D (5 bases). The V gene's germline CDR1 is MNHNY and CDR2 SVGAGI (reference sequence). The CDR3 has 15 residues. This chain's CDR3 is CASSYLGTGANVQTF. The CDR3 DNA is TGTGCCAGCAGTTACTTGGGCACTGGGGCCAACGTCCAGACTTTC.

The rearrangement uses TRBV20-1 and TRBJ1-2; D possibly corresponds to TRBD1 (5 bases). CDR1 and CDR2 from the germline V gene are DFQATT and SNEGSKA (reference sequence). V lost 3 bases and J 8 bases, leaving 19 bases between the germline ends. This CDR3 spans 14 amino acids. In DNA, the CDR3 is TGCAGTGCTAGTGTGGATAGGGACCCGGGGGGCTACACCTTC. Translated, it gives CSASVDRDPGGYTF.

This chain links TRBV7-3 with TRBJ1-6; D gene ambiguous. The germline gives CDR1 SGHTA, CDR2 FQGTGA. This CDR3 is 14 amino acids long. Trimming removed 4 bases from V and 1 base from J, with 5 bases in between. DNA for the CDR3: TGTGCCAGCAGCTCCGGTTCCTATAATTCACCCCTCCACTTT. This sequence encodes CASSSGSYNSPLHF.

J is TRBJ2-3 and V is TRBV7-2; 14 nucleotides agree with TRBD2. From germline, CDR1 is SGHTA and CDR2 FQGNSA. The CDR3 length is 15 residues. J lost 6 bases, V lost 5 bases, and 4 bases had no gene match. CDR3 in amino acids: CASSRTSGGYDTQYF. DNA of the CDR3: TGTGCCAGCAGCCGGACTAGCGGGGGGTATGATACGCAGTATTTT.

This clonotype appeared a few times. The chain is built from TRBV7-9 and TRBJ2-1; D gene unclear. The germline CDR1 and CDR2 sequences are SEHNR and FQNEAQ (reference sequence). The CDR3 runs to 12 residues. Trimming left V 8 bases short and J 8 bases short, with 13 bases between. The CDR3 spells CASGPSRDEQFF. For the CDR3, the DNA is TGTGCCAGCGGGCCTTCTAGGGATGAGCAGTTCTTC.

This clonotype turned up a few times. The CDR3 loop is CASSLSDRGPTLHF. The CDR3 bases are TGTGCCAGCAGCTTATCGGACAGGGGTCCAACCCTCCACTTT. The chain joins TRBV7-9 to TRBJ1-6, with TRBD1 matching over 9 bases. Per germline, CDR1 SEHNR and CDR2 FQNEAQ (reference sequence). The CDR3 is made up of 14 amino acids. The junction had 7 bases not matched to a gene; V was cut back by 2 bases and J by 14 bases.

This clonotype was seen ten or more times. This sequence joins TRBV19 and TRBJ2-7; TRBD1 might be the D (5 bases). The germline V and J ends were trimmed by 0 bases and 7 bases, with 16 bases remaining between them. The CDR3 loop spans 15 amino acids. From germline, CDR1 is LNHDA and CDR2 SQIVND (reference sequence). Written as DNA, the CDR3 is TGTGCCAGTAGTATAGATCAAACAGGTTTTCGGGAGCAGTACTTC. It encodes CASSIDQTGFREQYF.

This chain connects TRBV12-3 or TRBV12-4 to TRBJ2-7; tentative D call: TRBD1 (6 bases). The CDR3 length is 14 residues. Deletions cut 6 bases from V and 2 bases from J, with 14 bases between. The CDR3 nucleotides are TGTGCCAGCAGCGCAAGGGGGTTACCCTACGAGCAGTACTTC. This gives the protein CASSARGLPYEQYF.

For the CDR3, the DNA is TGTGCCAGCAGCACAACGACAGGGTTGGGAGATACGCAGTATTTT. Amino acid sequence: CASSTTTGLGDTQYF. This chain connects TRBV7-9 to TRBJ2-3; TRBD1 matches 7 bases. The germline V gene has CDR1 SEHNR and CDR2 FQNEAQ (reference sequence). V lost 5 bases, J lost 5 bases, and 10 bases stayed unmatched. The length of the CDR3 is 15 residues.

Only a few counts were recorded for this clonotype. This chain joins TRBV11-1 and TRBJ2-7; D may correspond to TRBD1 or TRBD2 (6 bases each). The CDR3 is made up of 14 amino acids. Per the germline V gene, CDR1 is SGHAT and CDR2 is FQDESV (reference sequence). V was clipped by 9 bases and J by 7 bases, with 22 bases between them. CDR3 loop: CASRVGGSYNEQYF. As DNA, the CDR3 is TGTGCCAGTAGGGTGGGGGGCTCCTACAATGAGCAGTACTTC.

This clonotype has more than one count but fewer than ten. A much bigger clone sits one base away, suggesting this may be a read error. The genes are TRBV24-1 and TRBJ2-5; D gene uncertain. CDR1 and CDR2 (germline): KGHDR, SFDVKD. This CDR3 has 11 amino acids. Trimming pared 2 bases from V and 5 bases from J, leaving 2 bases between. CDR3 nucleotides: TGTGCCACCAGTGATTACGAGACCCAGTACTTC. Its protein is CATSDYETQYF.

In this sample, this clonotype turned up a few times. A much larger clone differs by one base, so this may be a read error. This sequence joins TRBV12-3 or TRBV12-4 and TRBJ2-7; D call uncertain. There are 13 residues in the CDR3. CDR3 loop: CTSSLVVSYEQYF. CDR3 in DNA: TGTACCAGCAGTTTAGTAGTGTCCTACGAGCAGTACTTC.